This T cell receptor beta chain was sequenced during a study of CD8 T cells in Susac syndrome. Study-level information: Treatment at blood withdrawal was none, corticosteroids, or intravenous immunoglobulin alone in Susac syndrome patients.

With random hexamers, 0.5 to 1 ug RNA was reverse transcribed. TCRdb redid the calling of the immunoSEQ multiplex PCR reads with MiXCR, one entry per CDR3 protein. The table lists around 200,000 distinct CDR3 sequences, roughly 94% of them singletons. CDR3 length equals 15 residues. V gave up 5 bases and J gave up 4 bases; unmatched junction bases: 7. CDR1 PRHDT and CDR2 FYEKMQ come from the germline V gene (reference sequence). Under recently defined diagnostic criteria, the patients with Susac syndrome qualified as having definite or probable disease. The rearrangement links TRBV13 to TRBJ2-5, with 10 bases matching TRBD1. The sample comprised CD8+ T cells from PBMCs. The TCR comes from a human donor with Susac syndrome. In DNA, the CDR3 is TGTGCCAGCAGCATCGGACAGGGGGGCGTAGAGACCCAGTACTTC. This codes for CASSIGQGGVETQYF.